The present entry profiles one T cell receptor beta chain with its context. What it recognizes is unknown. This record comes from a study of cytomegalovirus exposure and HLA in healthy donors. Study-level findings and limits: Rarity characterized most TCR sequences, yet some public TCRs appeared in many donors. Being productive about 90% or about 30% of the time was typical of most TCR beta V segments in an earlier analysis. Later analysis identified a missense DCLRE1C variant that was linked to TCR beta V- and J-gene trimming. It was reported in a later analysis that an Asian-associated ancestry cluster showed fewer N-insertions than the 666-donor mean.

The study ran its PCR with 60 Vbeta and 13 Jbeta primers. The assay was immunoSEQ multiplex PCR, and TCRdb's table has in-frame clones only and misses some. The sample has roughly 150,000 clones, around 80% seen once. The receptor was derived from a female donor in good health and CMV-seronegative. Source material: PBMCs.

DNA of the CDR3: TGCAGCGTGTACCCCGGGACAGGGAACACCGGGGAGCTGTTTTTT. Translating gives CSVYPGTGNTGELFF. The chain combines TRBV29-1 with TRBJ2-2, with 8 positions matching TRBD1. The CDR3 runs to 15 residues. Trimming at V came to 6 bases and at J to 1 base, leaving 7 bases not matched to a gene. Looked up from germline, CDR1 is SQVTM and CDR2 is ANQGSEA.